This T cell receptor (beta chain) is drawn from a study of T-cell memory formation after mild COVID-19. TCRdb processed the 5' RACE reads anew with MiXCR; each CDR3 protein has one entry. This sample has roughly 250,000 distinct CDR3 sequences; about 16% occur once, and the top ten carry roughly 3.6%. V shed 1 base and J shed 6 bases, with 6 bases lying between them. Germline CDR1 reads LGHDT; CDR2 reads YNNKEL (reference sequence). There are 13 residues in the CDR3. The sequenced sample was PBMCs or a T cell subset sorted from them (not recorded which). The source is a man aged 18 to 30 who had mild COVID-19 (a few samples of this study predate the infection). Cell type and time point are not known. This chain connects TRBV3-1 to TRBJ2-2, with a tentative D call TRBD1 (5 bases). In DNA form, the CDR3 reads TGTGCCAGCAGCCAAGGGGGCCCCGGGGAGCTGTTTTTT. Translating it yields CASSQGGPGELFF.